Below are 17 T cell receptor beta chains sequenced from a single sample in a study of T cells after yellow fever vaccination. TCRdb ran MiXCR on the 5' RACE reads and lists one entry per CDR3 protein. The sample lists about 170,000 distinct CDR3 sequences; approximately 6.2% were seen once. The specimen comprised CD4+ T cells sorted from PBMCs, sampled on the day of the first yellow fever vaccination. The receptors come from a man aged 18 to 30 who received the YFV17D yellow fever vaccine.

This clonotype occurred a few times. V is TRBV5-1 and J is TRBJ2-5; 7 bases are shared with TRBD2. The CDR3 extends over 14 amino acids. V dropped 4 bases and J dropped 2; count of bases not matched to a gene: 5. Germline V gene lookup returns CDR1 SGHRS and CDR2 YFSETQ. The CDR3 sequence: CASSLIGGQETQYF. The CDR3 DNA follows: TGCGCCAGCAGCCTTATCGGGGGGCAAGAGACCCAGTACTTC.

V is TRBV5-1 and J is TRBJ1-6; D perhaps matches TRBD1 (5 bases). This CDR3 spans 16 amino acids. V lost 5 bases and J 9 bases, leaving 21 bases between the germline ends. Per the germline V gene, CDR1 is SGHRS and CDR2 is YFSETQ. The CDR3 protein is CASREDTGTAGSPLHF. CDR3 nucleotides: TGCGCCAGCAGAGAGGACACCGGGACCGCGGGTTCACCCCTCCACTTT.

Ten or more counts support this clonotype. The chain's CDR3 is CASTVNGVGGEEQFF. CDR3 nucleotides: TGCGCCAGCACCGTAAATGGGGTTGGGGGTGAGGAGCAGTTCTTC. V and J are TRBV5-1 and TRBJ2-1, with D tentatively TRBD1 or TRBD2 (5 bases each). The CDR3 runs 15 residues. Trimming left V 6 bases short and J 10 bases short, with 23 bases between. Germline V gene lookup returns CDR1 SGHRS and CDR2 YFSETQ.

This clonotype was picked up many times. The chain couples TRBV5-1 to TRBJ2-3; tentative D call: TRBD1 (5 bases). This CDR3 contains 13 residues. With 4 bases removed from V and 6 bases from J, the gap between germline ends came to 12 bases. Per germline, CDR1 SGHRS and CDR2 YFSETQ. The CDR3: CASSPDNQDTQYF. Here the CDR3 DNA reads TGCGCCAGCAGCCCGGACAACCAGGATACGCAGTATTTT.

This clonotype was observed at least ten times. V is TRBV7-2 and J is TRBJ2-2, with 9 bases matching TRBD1. The CDR3 is 17 amino acids. V trimming: 2 bases; J trimming: 4 bases; junction bases outside the gene matches: 8. Germline lookup yields CDR1 SGHTA and CDR2 FQGNSA. The CDR3 DNA reads TGTGCCAGCAGCTTAAGACCGGGACAGGGTGCCACCGGGGAGCTGTTTTTT. This sequence encodes CASSLRPGQGATGELFF.

The chain employs TRBV6-2 or TRBV6-3 and TRBJ2-5; a weak D match, TRBD1 (5 bases). Germline V gene sequence: CDR1 MNHEY, CDR2 SVGEGT. V lost 4 bases, J lost 2 bases, and 17 bases lay in between. This CDR3 contains 16 residues. In DNA, the CDR3 is TGTGCCAGCAGTTCTAACCGGCGGACATCTCAAGAGACCCAGTACTTC. The encoded protein is CASSSNRRTSQETQYF.

V is TRBV6-2 or TRBV6-3 and J is TRBJ2-1; 10 positions agree with TRBD2. With 0 bases clipped from V and 0 bases from J, the junction kept 8 bases outside the gene matches. This CDR3 is 19 amino acids long. Germline V lookup: CDR1 MNHEY, CDR2 SVGEGT. The CDR3 DNA sequence: TGTGCCAGCAGTTACTCGGTCCAGCGGGGGGGATCCTCCTACAATGAGCAGTTCTTC. Its protein product is CASSYSVQRGGSSYNEQFF.

This clonotype was seen a handful of times. This chain links TRBV29-1 with TRBJ1-1; D may be TRBD1 (6 bases). The germline V gene encodes CDR1 SQVTM and CDR2 ANQGSEA. The CDR3 length is 14 residues. As DNA, the CDR3 is TGCATCACGAAAACAGGGCCCCTGAACACTGAAGCTTTCTTT. Its protein product is CITKTGPLNTEAFF.

This clonotype appeared a few times. Here the CDR3 DNA reads TGTGCCAGCAGCTTAGGTACTCATGGCTCCGAAGCTTTCTTT. This gives the protein CASSLGTHGSEAFF. V usage is TRBV7-2 and J usage is TRBJ1-1; D ambiguous. The ends were cut back, 1 base at V and 8 bases at J, with 14 bases in the middle. From germline, CDR1 is SGHTA and CDR2 FQGNSA. The CDR3 contains 14 residues.

This clonotype came up a few times. The gene calls are TRBV19 and TRBJ2-6; D is unresolved. Germline V CDR1 and CDR2: LNHDA, SQIVND (reference sequence). Trimming removed 7 bases at V and 0 bases at J, with 7 bases between. The CDR3 covers 14 residues. The CDR3 DNA is TGTGCCAGTAATCCAGGCTCTGGGGCCAACGTCCTGACTTTC. Protein sequence: CASNPGSGANVLTF.

Comments on this clonotype: This may be a read error, as it is one base from a much larger clone. The chain has TRBV15 and TRBJ1-3, with a weak D call TRBD1 (6 bases). The V end lost 2 bases, the J end lost 8 bases, and 19 bases lay between the germline ends. Germline values: CDR1 LNHNV, CDR2 YYDKDF (reference sequence). CDR3 size: 16 residues. CDR3 coding DNA: TGTGCCACCAGCAGATCCCTCGGAACAGGGCACGACACCATATATTTT. Its protein product is CATSRSLGTGHDTIYF. The full variable domain, its missing parts supplied by reference TRBV15 and TRBJ1-3, is DAMVIQNPRYQVTQFGKPVTLSCSQTLNHNVMYWYQQKSSQAPKLLFHYYDKDFNNEADTPDNFQSRRPNTSFCFLDIRSPGLGDTAMYLCATSRSLGTGHDTIYFGEGSWLTVV.

There are a few counts of this clonotype. CDR3 region: CSVDGTGITVNGYTF. The CDR3 DNA sequence: TGCAGCGTTGACGGGACAGGAATTACTGTGAATGGCTACACCTTC. The chain links TRBV29-1 to TRBJ1-2; 8 bases align to TRBD1. CDR3 size: 15 residues. Germline loops: CDR1 SQVTM, CDR2 ANQGSEA. The V gene end was trimmed by 3 bases and the J gene end by 6 bases; junction bases not matched to a gene: 12. Based on the CDR3 plus reference TRBV29-1 and TRBJ1-2, the full variable domain is SAVISQKPSRDICQRGTSLTIQCQVDSQVTMMFWYRQQPGQSLTLIATANQGSEATYESGFVIDKFPISRPNLTFSTLTVSNMSPEDSSIYLCSVDGTGITVNGYTFGSGTRLTVV.

Only a few counts were recorded for this clonotype. The chain is built from TRBV12-3 or TRBV12-4 and TRBJ2-1; 12 bases map to TRBD2. The CDR3 spans 15 residues. The V gene end was trimmed by 4 bases and the J gene end by 12 bases; junction bases not matched to a gene: 10. CDR3 in DNA: TGTGCCAGCAGTTGGCGACTAGCGGGGGACGCTATGCAGTTCTTC. Protein: CASSWRLAGDAMQFF.

The CDR3 sequence: CTCSLRGGSISGANVLTF. CDR3 nucleotide sequence: TGTACCTGCAGTTTGCGGGGGGGGTCGATCTCTGGGGCCAACGTCCTGACTTTC. The rearrangement joins TRBV12-3 or TRBV12-4 to TRBJ2-6, with 9 bases lining up with TRBD2. The CDR3 spans 18 residues.

For this clonotype: One base away lies a much larger clone, so this may be a sequencing read error. This sequence joins TRBV4-1 and TRBJ2-2; 10 positions agree with TRBD1. Germline CDR1 and CDR2: MGHRA and YSYEKL. CDR3 length: 16 residues. CDR3: CVSSQEDRGQAGELFF. In DNA form, the CDR3 reads TGCGTCAGCAGCCAAGAAGACAGGGGGCAAGCCGGGGAGCTGTTTTTT.

This clonotype was counted only a few times. The chain links TRBV3-1 to TRBJ1-2; 7 bases agree with TRBD1. Germline V gene lookup returns CDR1 LGHDT and CDR2 YNNKEL (reference sequence). V dropped 4 bases and J dropped 8; count of bases not matched to a gene: 7. This CDR3 has 13 residues. The CDR3 is CASSRQGGEGYTF. Here the CDR3 DNA reads TGTGCCAGCAGCCGACAGGGTGGAGAGGGCTACACCTTC. Full variable domain (missing parts from reference TRBV3-1 and TRBJ1-2): DTAVSQTPKYLVTQMGNDKSIKCEQNLGHDTMYWYKQDSKKFLKIMFSYNNKELIINETVPNRFSPKSPDKAHLNLHINSLELGDSAVYFCASSRQGGEGYTFGSGTRLTVV.

This clonotype was observed many times. This chain links TRBV4-1 with TRBJ2-5; TRBD1 agrees at 12 bases. CDR1 and CDR2 (germline): MGHRA, YSYEKL. CDR3 size: 16 residues. With 2 bases clipped from V and 5 bases from J, the junction kept 6 bases outside the gene matches. The CDR3 sequence: CASSQTPGQGAETQYF. The CDR3 DNA reads TGCGCCAGCAGCCAAACACCGGGACAGGGGGCCGAGACCCAGTACTTC.